This record covers a single T cell receptor beta chain. As yet, its antigen is unknown. These data originate in a study of shared clonotypes between healthy human individuals. Study-level results: The study's rarefaction showed incomplete sorted-subset sequencing despite large depth. The four-donor shared clonotypes exceeded non-shared clonotypes in generation probability, with non-shared ones scoring lower.

CD45RO-negative, CCR7-positively selected cells formed the naive CD8 fraction, excluding terminally differentiated effector memory CD45RA+ cells. CDR1 and CDR2 (germline): SNHLY, FYNNEI. This CDR3 has 13 amino acids. Trimming removed 9 bases at V and 0 bases at J, with 6 bases between. This table comes from immunoSEQ multiplex PCR, and its TCRdb copy is limited to in-frame clones, with some not included. The table lists about 700,000 clones, around 90% of them singletons, with 24% in the top ten. The specimen was naive CD8+ T cells sorted from blood. The chain couples TRBV2 to TRBJ2-6; D uncertain. This TCR came from a man between 25 and 39 years old in good health. The CDR3 nucleotides read TGTGCCAGGCAGTCCTCTGGGGCCAACGTCCTGACTTTC. It codes for CARQSSGANVLTF.